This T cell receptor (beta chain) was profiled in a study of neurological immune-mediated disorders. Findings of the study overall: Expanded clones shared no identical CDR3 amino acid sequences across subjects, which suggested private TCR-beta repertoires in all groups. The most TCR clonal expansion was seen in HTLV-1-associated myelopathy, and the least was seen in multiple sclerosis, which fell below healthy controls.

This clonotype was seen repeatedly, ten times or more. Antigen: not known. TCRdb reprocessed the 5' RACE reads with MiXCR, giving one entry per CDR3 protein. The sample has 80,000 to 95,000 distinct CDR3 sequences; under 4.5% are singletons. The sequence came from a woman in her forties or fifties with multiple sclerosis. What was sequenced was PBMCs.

The CDR3 here is CASSYGRSDTQYF. In DNA, the CDR3 is TGTGCCAGCAGCTACGGACGGTCAGATACGCAGTATTTT. J is TRBJ2-3 and V is TRBV3-1; D not certain. This CDR3 spans 13 amino acids. The germline V and J ends were trimmed by 5 bases and 4 bases, with 10 bases remaining between them. Germline V gives CDR1 LGHDT, CDR2 YNNKEL (reference sequence).